The entry below describes one TCR beta chain. The source of the sample is a study of T cell responses to AZD1222 COVID-19 vaccine. Study overall: Second-dose recipients at about 4 or about 12 weeks were treated as one pooled group.

The CDR3 totals 17 residues. The V end lost 2 bases, the J end lost 4 bases, and 15 bases lay between the germline ends. Germline V gives CDR1 MDHEN, CDR2 SYDVKM. The assay was immunoSEQ multiplex PCR, and TCRdb's table has in-frame clones only and misses some. The table shows 140,000 or so clones, with more than 90% occurring only once. The genes are TRBV28 and TRBJ2-6, with D perhaps matching TRBD1 (5 bases). The TCR was taken from an adult in good health. Sequenced here: peripheral blood, sampled on day 0 of AZD1222 vaccination. DNA of the CDR3: TGTGCCAGCAGTTTAAATGGGGCAGACGCCGGGGCCAACGTCCTGACTTTC. It encodes CASSLNGADAGANVLTF.